This passage covers 24 T cell receptor beta chains from one sample sequenced in a study of OX40 agonist ivuxolimab in advanced cancers. TCRdb keeps only in-frame clones here, not all; method: immunoSEQ multiplex PCR. The repertoire holds under 25,000 clones, with about four fifths as singletons. This sample comprised CD4+ or CD8+ T cells sorted from blood, obtained in a trial of the OX40 agonist ivuxolimab. Source of these receptors: an adult with an advanced solid tumor such as melanoma, head and neck, liver or kidney cancer.

The sample holds a few counts of this clone. In the same sample, other DNA sequences code for this CDR3. The chain links TRBV27 to TRBJ2-7, with 7 bases lining up with TRBD2. Germline-derived CDR1 and CDR2 are MNHEY and SMNVEV (reference sequence). The trim removed 5 bases at V and 5 bases at J, leaving 3 bases unmatched. The CDR3 extends over 12 amino acids. CDR3 coding DNA: TGTGCCAGCAGTCCCGGGACTAACGAGCAGTACTTC. It specifies CASSPGTNEQYF.

Notes on this clone: Other DNA sequences from this sample encode an identical CDR3 as well. The chain is built from TRBV7-9 and TRBJ1-2; 8 bases align to TRBD1. The germline V gene has CDR1 SEHNR and CDR2 FQNEAQ (reference sequence). The length of the CDR3 is 16 residues. With 5 bases clipped from V and 9 bases from J, the junction kept 17 bases outside the gene matches. The CDR3 here is CASSAAGTGPFLRYTF. The CDR3 region has the DNA TGTGCCAGCAGCGCGGCTGGGACAGGCCCCTTTCTACGCTACACCTTC.

This chain uses TRBV11-2 with TRBJ2-1; D unclear. Germline CDR1 is SGHAT and CDR2 is FQNNGV. CDR3 length: 15 amino acids. V lost 7 bases, J lost 4 bases, and 17 bases lay in between. The CDR3 sequence: CASTPPPPNYNEQFF. DNA of the CDR3: TGTGCCAGCACCCCCCCGCCTCCAAATTACAATGAGCAGTTCTTC.

The chain employs TRBV5-5 and TRBJ1-5, with D unclear. V gave up 0 bases and J gave up 5 bases, with 12 bases separating them. Germline V CDR1 and CDR2: SGHKS, YYEKEE (reference sequence). This CDR3 comprises 15 residues. The CDR3 sequence is CASSLGRERDQPQHF. In nucleotides, the CDR3 is TGTGCCAGCAGCTTGGGACGGGAGAGGGATCAGCCCCAGCATTTT.

This clone showed up just a few times. The chain uses TRBV4-3 and TRBJ1-1, with D hard to call. V shed 10 bases and J shed 1 base, with 16 bases lying between them. Germline CDR1 LGHNA, CDR2 YSLEER. The CDR3 runs 14 residues. The CDR3, as DNA: TGCGCCACCTCTACACGGACGGAGAACACTGAAGCTTTCTTT. Translation gives CATSTRTENTEAFF.

This clone appeared a few times. The J gene is TRBJ1-3, the V gene TRBV27; D unresolved. The CDR3 is made up of 15 amino acids. The germline V gene encodes CDR1 MNHEY and CDR2 SMNVEV (reference sequence). V lost 2 bases, J lost 1 base, and 9 bases lay in between. The CDR3 spells CASSLSGTSGNTIYF. In nucleotides, the CDR3 is TGTGCCAGCAGTTTAAGTGGTACGTCTGGAAACACCATATATTTT.

This chain uses TRBV19 with TRBJ1-2, with D hard to call. The length of the CDR3 is 15 residues. Trimming cost V 4 bases and J 2 bases, with 14 bases left between them. Germline loops: CDR1 LNHDA, CDR2 SQIVND (reference sequence). The CDR3 nucleotides read TGTGCCAGTAGTAGACCGCCCATAGGGAACTATGGCTACACCTTC. It specifies CASSRPPIGNYGYTF.

The chain uses TRBV11-1 and TRBJ1-1; 7 bases align to TRBD1. CDR1 and CDR2 from the germline V gene are SGHAT and FQDESV (reference sequence). The CDR3 consists of 16 residues. V was pared by 5 bases and J by 2 bases, with 11 bases of the junction left unmatched. The CDR3 nucleotides read TGTGCCAGCAGCGAACCGACAGGGACTTTTAACACTGAAGCTTTCTTT. Residues: CASSEPTGTFNTEAFF.

V gene TRBV28 combines with J gene TRBJ1-1, with D unclear. The CDR3 is made up of 17 amino acids. V shed 3 bases and J shed 4 bases, with 21 bases lying between them. The germline V gene encodes CDR1 MDHEN and CDR2 SYDVKM. The CDR3 region is CASSFDGEGSLITEAFF. The DNA for the CDR3 is TGTGCCAGCAGTTTTGATGGGGAGGGTAGCCTTATCACTGAAGCTTTCTTT.

This clone was seen a handful of times. This chain links TRBV4-3 with TRBJ2-1, with 7 positions matching TRBD1. Trimming removed 0 bases from V and 3 bases from J; junction bases left unmatched: 5. CDR3 length equals 16 residues. The germline V gene encodes CDR1 LGHNA and CDR2 YSLEER. For the CDR3, the DNA is TGCGCCAGCAGCCAAGATGTCCAGGGGGACTACAATGAGCAGTTCTTC. It translates to CASSQDVQGDYNEQFF.

The rearrangement links TRBV7-6 to TRBJ1-1; D is perhaps TRBD1 (5 bases). Per germline, CDR1 SGHVS and CDR2 FNYEAQ. The V end was cut by 3 bases, the J end by 0 bases, with 11 bases between. The CDR3 length is 15 residues. CDR3 bases: TGTGCCAGCAGCTTTCAACAGGCACTGAACACTGAAGCTTTCTTT. Translating gives CASSFQQALNTEAFF.

In its sample, this clone was seen a few times. V is TRBV29-1 and J is TRBJ1-6, with D hard to call. CDR3 size: 13 residues. The V end was cut by 4 bases, the J end by 5 bases, with 9 bases between. Germline V gives CDR1 SQVTM, CDR2 ANQGSEA. CDR3 protein: CSVASGDNSPLHF. The CDR3 DNA reads as TGCAGCGTTGCCAGCGGGGATAATTCACCCCTCCACTTT.

The CDR3 here is CSARGDGTQYF. CDR3 DNA: TGCAGTGCTAGAGGTGACGGTACGCAGTATTTT. The rearrangement links TRBV20-1 to TRBJ2-3, with unresolved D. Germline values: CDR1 DFQATT, CDR2 SNEGSKA (reference sequence). V dropped 1 base and J dropped 8 bases, with 7 bases sitting between them. The CDR3 spans 11 residues.

The rearrangement uses TRBV4-3 and TRBJ1-1; D call uncertain. The germline V and J ends were trimmed by 4 bases and 5 bases, with 11 bases remaining between them. This CDR3 contains 13 residues. CDR1 and CDR2 from the germline V gene are LGHNA and YSLEER. Written as DNA, the CDR3 is TGCGCCAGCAGCCTGAAAACGGTGACTGAAGCTTTCTTT. It yields the protein CASSLKTVTEAFF.

This clone was counted a few times. The chain is built from TRBV29-1 and TRBJ2-7; D tentatively fits TRBD1 or TRBD2 (5 bases each). Looked up from germline, CDR1 is SQVTM and CDR2 is ANQGSEA. V was clipped by 4 bases and J by 3 bases, with 22 bases between them. This CDR3 is 16 amino acids long. The chain's CDR3 is CSVGRFFRGKGYEQYF. The CDR3 DNA follows: TGCAGCGTTGGACGGTTCTTTCGGGGCAAGGGCTACGAGCAGTACTTC.

This CDR3 is CSVDIHEAFF. CDR3 in DNA: TGCAGCGTTGACATACATGAAGCTTTCTTT. The rearrangement joins TRBV29-1 to TRBJ1-1; D gene unclear. CDR1 is SQVTM and CDR2 is ANQGSEA in the germline V gene. The germline V and J ends were trimmed by 3 bases and 7 bases, with 6 bases remaining between them. The CDR3 runs to 10 residues.

V usage is TRBV7-8 and J usage is TRBJ2-7; possibly TRBD2 for D (6 bases). This CDR3 spans 13 amino acids. Germline loops: CDR1 SGHVS, CDR2 FQNEAQ. The ends were cut back, 8 bases at V and 5 bases at J, with 16 bases in the middle. CDR3 in DNA: TGTGCCAGCCGTACCGGGACTCTGGACGAGCAGTACTTC. Its translation: CASRTGTLDEQYF.

This clone has a handful of counts. The V gene is TRBV7-2, the J gene TRBJ1-1, with a weak D call TRBD1 (5 bases). Germline V gene data show CDR1 as SGHTA and CDR2 as FQGNSA. This CDR3 spans 15 amino acids. V was clipped by 5 bases and J by 0 bases, with 13 bases between them. The CDR3 nucleotides read TGTGCCAGCAGCCGAGCTCGGGGCTTGAACACTGAAGCTTTCTTT. It translates to CASSRARGLNTEAFF.

This CDR3 is CASSYSFQAQNTEAFF. The CDR3 DNA reads as TGTGCCAGCAGTTACTCTTTCCAGGCCCAGAACACTGAAGCTTTCTTT. The gene calls are TRBV6-5 and TRBJ1-1, with no clear D. CDR1 is MNHEY, CDR2 SVGAGI, per germline. The length of the CDR3 is 16 residues. The V end lost 0 bases, the J end lost 1 base, and 12 bases lay between the germline ends.

The rearrangement uses TRBV19 and TRBJ1-4, with TRBD1 matching 7 bases. After removal of 6 bases from V and 4 bases from J, the junction contained 5 bases not matched to a gene. Per the germline V gene, CDR1 is LNHDA and CDR2 is SQIVND (reference sequence). The CDR3 spans 14 residues. CDR3 protein: CASRAGTDNEKLFF. The CDR3 bases are TGTGCCAGTAGAGCCGGGACAGATAATGAAAAACTGTTTTTT.

This clone was picked up one time. The chain employs TRBV7-2 and TRBJ1-5; perhaps TRBD1 as D (6 bases). The CDR3 is 15 amino acids. V was pared by 1 base and J by 1 base, with 8 bases between. The germline CDR1 and CDR2 sequences are SGHTA and FQGNSA. The DNA for the CDR3 is TGTGCCAGCAGCTTAGGGGGGGGCAGCAATCAGCCCCAGCATTTT. Its protein is CASSLGGGSNQPQHF.

V usage is TRBV6-1 and J usage is TRBJ1-4, with 7 bases lining up with TRBD1. This CDR3 has 16 residues. With 2 bases clipped from V and 4 bases from J, the junction kept 7 bases outside the gene matches. CDR1 is MNHNS, CDR2 SASEGT, per germline. CDR3 in amino acids: CASSEWSGGYNEKLFF. For the CDR3, the DNA is TGTGCCAGCAGTGAATGGTCAGGGGGGTATAATGAAAAACTGTTTTTT.

This clone was picked up one time. This sequence joins TRBV19 and TRBJ1-3; D is unclear. Germline V gene data show CDR1 as LNHDA and CDR2 as SQIVND (reference sequence). This CDR3 has 16 residues. V lost 7 bases and J lost 0, with 16 bases in between. CDR3 sequence reads: CASTYFAGISGNTIYF. In nucleotides, the CDR3 is TGTGCCAGTACATATTTCGCGGGGATCTCTGGAAACACCATATATTTT. Full variable domain (remainder filled in from reference TRBV19 and TRBJ1-3): DGGITQSPKYLFRKEGQNVTLSCEQNLNHDAMYWYRQDPGQGLRLIYYSQIVNDFQKGDIAEGYSVSREKKESFPLTVTSAQKNPTAFYLCASTYFAGISGNTIYFGEGSWLTVV.

The chain has TRBV9 and TRBJ2-3; D perhaps matches TRBD2 (6 bases). The germline gives CDR1 SGDLS, CDR2 YYNGEE. The germline V and J ends were trimmed by 4 bases and 2 bases, with 14 bases remaining between them. The CDR3 length is 15 residues. DNA for the CDR3: TGTGCCAGCAGCCTCGCGGGGCCGATCACAGATACGCAGTATTTT. It codes for CASSLAGPITDTQYF.